The sequence of this T cell receptor (beta chain) was determined in a study of regulatory T cells in long-lasting Graves disease. This clonotype was seen more than once but under ten times. V dropped 9 bases and J dropped 4 bases, with 11 bases sitting between them. The CDR3 is made up of 12 amino acids. CDR1 is SNHLY, CDR2 FYNNEI, per germline. Time point indicated: newly diagnosed GD, antithyroid drugs for less than 3 months. PBMCs were the source of the RNA used for TCR sequencing. In building TCR beta libraries, iRepertoire HTBI primers were used together with Arm-PCR of CDR3 regions. TCRdb reanalysed the multiplex PCR reads using MiXCR and keeps one entry per CDR3 protein. The sample lists under 700,000 distinct CDR3 sequences; about 16% were seen once. These data are also associated with another study on T cells in Graves' hyperthyroidism and ophthalmopathy.

This sequence joins TRBV2 and TRBJ2-3; maybe TRBD1 (5 bases). The TCR was taken from a woman aged 40-60 years with Graves disease. This material consisted of peripheral blood mononuclear cells (PBMCs), taken at new diagnosis, from a patient treated with antithyroid drugs. DNA of the CDR3: TGTGCCAGGGGGCCCTCCCCAGATACGCAGTATTTT. Translating it yields CARGPSPDTQYF.